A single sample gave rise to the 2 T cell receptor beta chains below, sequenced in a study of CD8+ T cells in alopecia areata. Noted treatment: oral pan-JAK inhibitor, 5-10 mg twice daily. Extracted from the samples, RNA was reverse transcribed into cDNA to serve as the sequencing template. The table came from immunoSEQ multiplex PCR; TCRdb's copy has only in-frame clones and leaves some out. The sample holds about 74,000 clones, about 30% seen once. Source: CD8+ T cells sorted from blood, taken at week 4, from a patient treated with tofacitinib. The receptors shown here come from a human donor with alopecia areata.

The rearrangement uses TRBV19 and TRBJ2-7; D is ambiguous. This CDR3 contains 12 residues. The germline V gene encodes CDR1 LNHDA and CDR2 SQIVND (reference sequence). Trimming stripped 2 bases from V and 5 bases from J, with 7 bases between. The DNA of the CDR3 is TGTGCCAGTAGTATACCCGGCGACGAGCAGTACTTC. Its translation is CASSIPGDEQYF. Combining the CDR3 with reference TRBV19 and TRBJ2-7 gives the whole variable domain DGGITQSPKYLFRKEGQNVTLSCEQNLNHDAMYWYRQDPGQGLRLIYYSQIVNDFQKGDIAEGYSVSREKKESFPLTVTSAQKNPTAFYLCASSIPGDEQYFGPGTRLTVT.

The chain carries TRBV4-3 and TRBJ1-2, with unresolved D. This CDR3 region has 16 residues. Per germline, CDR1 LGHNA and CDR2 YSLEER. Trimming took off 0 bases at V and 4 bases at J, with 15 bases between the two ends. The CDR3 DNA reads TGCGCCAGCAGCCAAGATCTGGCAGGCTCGATCTATGGCTACACCTTC. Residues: CASSQDLAGSIYGYTF.